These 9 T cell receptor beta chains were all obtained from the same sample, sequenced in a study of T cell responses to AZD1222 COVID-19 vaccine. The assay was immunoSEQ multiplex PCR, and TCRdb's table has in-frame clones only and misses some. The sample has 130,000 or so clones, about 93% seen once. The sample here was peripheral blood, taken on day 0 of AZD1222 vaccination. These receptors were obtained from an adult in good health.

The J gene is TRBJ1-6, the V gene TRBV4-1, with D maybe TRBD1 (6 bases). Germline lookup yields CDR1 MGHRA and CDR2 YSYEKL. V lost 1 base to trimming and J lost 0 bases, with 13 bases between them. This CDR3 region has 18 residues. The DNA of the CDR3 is TGCGCCAGCAGCCAAGGCCCAGAGGGGGGCTCCTATAATTCACCCCTCCACTTT. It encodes CASSQGPEGGSYNSPLHF.

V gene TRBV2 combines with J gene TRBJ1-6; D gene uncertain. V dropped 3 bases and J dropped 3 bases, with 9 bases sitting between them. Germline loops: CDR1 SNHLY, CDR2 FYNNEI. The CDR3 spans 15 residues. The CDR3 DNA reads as TGTGCCAGCAGTGAGCACGGGGTCTATAATTCACCCCTCCACTTT. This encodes CASSEHGVYNSPLHF. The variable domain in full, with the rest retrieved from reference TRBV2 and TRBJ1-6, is EPEVTQTPSHQVTQMGQEVILRCVPISNHLYFYWYRQILGQKVEFLVSFYNNEISEKSEIFDDQFSVERPDGSNFTLKIRSTKLEDSAMYFCASSEHGVYNSPLHFGNGTRLTVT.

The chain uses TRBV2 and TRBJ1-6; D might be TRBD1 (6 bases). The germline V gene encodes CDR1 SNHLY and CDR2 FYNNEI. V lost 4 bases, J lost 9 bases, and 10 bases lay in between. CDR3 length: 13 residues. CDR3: CASSAGVPSPLHF. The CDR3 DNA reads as TGTGCCAGCAGTGCAGGGGTGCCTTCACCCCTCCACTTT.

The CDR3 spells CASSLGSSGNTIYF. CDR3 sequence (DNA): TGTGCCAGCAGCTTAGGCAGCTCTGGAAACACCATATATTTT. The chain has TRBV11-2 and TRBJ1-3; D uncertain. Germline CDR1 is SGHAT and CDR2 is FQNNGV. The CDR3 totals 14 residues. V lost 1 base to trimming and J lost 0 bases, with 4 bases between them. The full variable domain, rest sourced from reference TRBV11-2 and TRBJ1-3, is EAGVAQSPRYKIIEKRQSVAFWCNPISGHATLYWYQQILGQGPKLLIQFQNNGVVDDSQLPKDRFSAERLKGVDSTLKIQPAKLEDSAVYLCASSLGSSGNTIYFGEGSWLTVV.

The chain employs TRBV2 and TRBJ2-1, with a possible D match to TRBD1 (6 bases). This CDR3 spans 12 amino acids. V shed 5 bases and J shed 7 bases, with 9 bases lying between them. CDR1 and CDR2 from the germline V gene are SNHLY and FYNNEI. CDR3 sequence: CASSFRGNEQFF. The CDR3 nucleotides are TGTGCCAGCAGTTTCAGGGGTAATGAGCAGTTCTTC.

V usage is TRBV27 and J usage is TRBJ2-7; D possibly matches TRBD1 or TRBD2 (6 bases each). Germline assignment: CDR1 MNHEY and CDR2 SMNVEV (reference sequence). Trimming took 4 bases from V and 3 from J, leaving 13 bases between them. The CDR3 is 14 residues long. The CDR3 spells CASSWRGTNYEQYF. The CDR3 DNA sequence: TGTGCCAGCAGTTGGAGGGGGACCAACTACGAGCAGTACTTC.

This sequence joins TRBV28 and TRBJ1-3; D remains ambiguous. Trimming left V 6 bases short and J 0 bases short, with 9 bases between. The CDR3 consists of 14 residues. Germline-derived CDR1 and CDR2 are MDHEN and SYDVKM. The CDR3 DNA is TGTGCCAGCAGGCCGGACGGCTCTGGAAACACCATATATTTT. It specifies CASRPDGSGNTIYF.

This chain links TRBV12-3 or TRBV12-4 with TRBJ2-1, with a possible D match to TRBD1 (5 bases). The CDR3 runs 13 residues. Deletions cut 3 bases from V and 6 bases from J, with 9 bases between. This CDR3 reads CASSFSQGNEQFF. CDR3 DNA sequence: TGTGCCAGCAGTTTTTCCCAGGGCAATGAGCAGTTCTTC.

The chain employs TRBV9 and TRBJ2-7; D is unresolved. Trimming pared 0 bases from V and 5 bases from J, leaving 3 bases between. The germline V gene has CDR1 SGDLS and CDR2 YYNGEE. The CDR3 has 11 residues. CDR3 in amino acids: CASSVGDEQYF. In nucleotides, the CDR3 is TGTGCCAGCAGCGTAGGAGACGAGCAGTACTTC.